One sample yielded the 3 T cell receptor beta chains listed below, sequenced in a study of cytomegalovirus exposure and HLA in healthy donors. The PCR contained 60 Vbeta and 13 Jbeta primers. Repertoires were generated with immunoSEQ multiplex PCR, while TCRdb's copy carries only in-frame clones and drops some. The data show about 130,000 clones, around 67% seen once. Input material: PBMCs. The source is a man in his sixties in good health and CMV-seropositive.

This clone appeared a few times. The chain combines TRBV7-9 with TRBJ1-4; TRBD1 aligns across 10 bases. Per germline, CDR1 SEHNR and CDR2 FQNEAQ (reference sequence). The CDR3 covers 14 residues. Trimming took 5 bases from V and 12 from J; bases not matched to a gene: 9. CDR3 in amino acids: CASSPGQGGRELFF. The CDR3 nucleotides read TGTGCCAGCAGCCCCGGACAGGGGGGTAGAGAACTGTTTTTT. Together with reference TRBV7-9 and TRBJ1-4, the CDR3 gives the full variable domain: DTGVSQNPRHKITKRGQNVTFRCDPISEHNRLYWYRQTLGQGPEFLTYFQNEAQLEKSRLLSDRFSAERPKGSFSTLEIQRTEQGDSAMYLCASSPGQGGRELFFGSGTQLSVL.

This clone has just one count. J is TRBJ2-1 and V is TRBV2, with 8 bases identical to TRBD2. Per the germline V gene, CDR1 is SNHLY and CDR2 is FYNNEI. This CDR3 has 15 amino acids. After removal of 2 bases from V and 4 bases from J, the junction contained 4 bases not matched to a gene. The CDR3 DNA reads as TGTGCCAGCAGTGAAAGGAGCGGGGGTTACAATGAGCAGTTCTTC. Translation: CASSERSGGYNEQFF.

The V call is TRBV7-9, the J call TRBJ2-3; a weak D match, TRBD2 (7 bases). The CDR3 totals 18 residues. Trimming shortened V by 0 bases and J by 1 base, and 17 bases separated the two germline ends. Per germline, CDR1 SEHNR and CDR2 FQNEAQ (reference sequence). The DNA of the CDR3 is TGTGCCAGCAGCTTAGCGCCCACGGGGGGCTGGGGCACAGATACGCAGTATTTT. Translation gives CASSLAPTGGWGTDTQYF.